The present T cell receptor beta chain was sequenced within a study of cytomegalovirus exposure and HLA in healthy donors. Points from the study as a whole: Apparent HLA restriction characterized most CMV-associated TCR beta chains in a later analysis. Earlier analysis yielded a pattern in which most TCR beta V segments were productive about 90% or about 30% of the time.

PCR amplification relied on 60 Vbeta primers (plus 13 Jbeta primers). The assay was immunoSEQ multiplex PCR, and TCRdb's table has in-frame clones only and misses some. The table includes around 150,000 clones, 65% to 80% detected once. With respect to this clone: The antigen is undetermined.

The CDR3 length is 12 residues. Germline assignment: CDR1 SEHNR and CDR2 FQNEAQ (reference sequence). V lost 2 bases to trimming and J lost 5 bases, with 7 bases between them. The chain employs TRBV7-9 and TRBJ2-7; possible D gene TRBD1, 5 bases. The receptor comes from a male donor in good health and CMV-seronegative. Sequencing was carried out using PBMCs. CDR3 in DNA: TGTGCCAGCAGCTTATTAGGGGACGAGCAGTACTTC. This sequence encodes CASSLLGDEQYF.